This TCR beta chain appears in the sequencing data of a study of cytomegalovirus exposure and HLA in healthy donors. Germline values: CDR1 SGHRS, CDR2 YFSETQ. V was cut by 4 bases and J by 6 bases, with 16 bases left in between. This CDR3 is 15 amino acids long. In the PCR, 60 Vbeta and 13 Jbeta primers were used. The repertoire was sequenced with immunoSEQ multiplex PCR; TCRdb's copy has only in-frame clones and lacks some. Among around 160,000 clones listed, roughly 80% were seen once. The specimen sequenced was PBMCs. The rearrangement uses TRBV5-1 and TRBJ2-2; D gene uncertain. This TCR was recovered from a male donor in good health and CMV-seropositive. The CDR3 loop reads CASSPHRVQAGELFF. In DNA form, the CDR3 reads TGCGCCAGCAGCCCGCACAGAGTCCAAGCCGGGGAGCTGTTTTTT. Full variable domain (remainder filled in from reference TRBV5-1 and TRBJ2-2): KAGVTQTPRYLIKTRGQQVTLSCSPISGHRSVSWYQQTPGQGLQFLFEYFSETQRNKGNFPGRFSGRQFSNSRSEMNVSTLELGDSALYLCASSPHRVQAGELFFGEGSRLTVL.